This TCR beta chain is drawn from a study of T-cell reconstitution after alpha-beta-depleted transplantation in children. Library preparation (for TCRbeta) was performed with unique molecular identifiers. TCRdb fed the PCR reads into MiXCR, producing one record per CDR3 protein. The sample lists over 90,000 distinct CDR3 sequences, less than 6% occurring once. This clonotype showed up many times. Trimming stripped 8 bases from V and 5 bases from J, with 12 bases between. The CDR3 contains 12 residues. Germline lookup yields CDR1 SNHLY and CDR2 FYNNEI. The TCR was taken from a female patient between 2 and 10 years old who had a stem cell transplant for Fanconi anemia, so the T cells may come from the graft donor. The sample consisted of PBMCs, mostly from graft donor cells, taken 60 days after TCRalphabeta/CD19-depleted stem cell transplant. This rearrangement joins TRBV2 to TRBJ2-5, with D hard to call. The CDR3 reads CASRFMGETQYF. In DNA, the CDR3 is TGTGCCAGCCGGTTTATGGGGGAGACCCAGTACTTC.